The clone carrying this T cell receptor beta chain occurred once. Its antigen is currently unknown. PCR involved 60 Vbeta and 13 Jbeta primers. The table came from immunoSEQ multiplex PCR; TCRdb's copy has only in-frame clones and leaves some out. The sample holds roughly 97,000 clones; approximately 85% are singletons and the top ten take more than 4.5%. The CDR3 runs 12 residues. Trimming removed 6 bases from V and 3 bases from J, with 12 bases in between. In germline, CDR1 is SQVTM, CDR2 ANQGSEA. These data belong to a study of cytomegalovirus exposure and HLA in healthy donors. The study, taken as a whole, reports: As a later analysis revealed, most CMV-associated TCR beta chains appeared HLA-restricted. Cytomegalovirus status was reportedly diagnosed by the classifier with high specificity and sensitivity.

The material sequenced was PBMCs. The source is a man in his forties in good health and CMV-seropositive. The rearrangement uses TRBV29-1 and TRBJ2-7; weak D call: TRBD2 (6 bases). The CDR3 spells CSVRDSLYEQYF. Here the CDR3 DNA reads TGCAGCGTGCGGGATTCCCTCTACGAGCAGTACTTC.